The 28 T cell receptor beta chains listed next were all sequenced from one sample in a study of T-cell memory formation after mild COVID-19. TCRdb reprocessed the 5' RACE reads with MiXCR, giving one entry per CDR3 protein. Altogether hundreds of thousands of distinct CDR3 sequences are present, roughly 23% being singletons, with the ten largest covering 12%. Sequencing used PBMCs or a T cell subset sorted from them (not recorded which). The origin of the receptors is an adult woman who had mild COVID-19 (a few samples of this study predate the infection). Cell type and time point are not known.

The genes are TRBV15 and TRBJ2-7; TRBD2 agrees at 7 bases. V shed 5 bases, J shed 10 bases, and the junction held 11 bases outside the gene matches. Per germline, CDR1 LNHNV and CDR2 YYDKDF (reference sequence). The CDR3 totals 13 residues. The CDR3, as DNA: TGTGCCACCAGCCGTCGACTAGCTGGGAACCAGTACTTC. Its translation: CATSRRLAGNQYF.

There are a few counts of this clonotype. CDR3 amino acids: CASSYNRGANYEQYF. CDR3 nucleotide sequence: TGTGCCAGCAGTTACAATCGGGGGGCCAACTACGAGCAGTACTTC. V usage is TRBV6-2 or TRBV6-3 and J usage is TRBJ2-7, with D maybe TRBD2 (7 bases). Germline V CDR1 and CDR2: MNHEY, SVGEGT. This CDR3 has 15 residues. V lost 2 bases, J lost 3 bases, and 14 bases lay in between.

The V gene is TRBV24-1, the J gene TRBJ2-1; D is unclear. This CDR3 spans 12 amino acids. The germline CDR1 and CDR2 sequences are KGHDR and SFDVKD. V was pared by 1 base and J by 7 bases, with 4 bases between. The CDR3 coding sequence is TGTGCCACCAGTGATTTACGAAATGAGCAGTTCTTC. Translation: CATSDLRNEQFF.

This clonotype was detected many times. This sequence joins TRBV18 and TRBJ1-1; D perhaps matches TRBD1 (5 bases). The V end was cut by 8 bases, the J end by 2 bases, with 12 bases between. The CDR3 is 13 amino acids. Germline CDR1 is KGHSH and CDR2 is LQKENI. CDR3 sequence (DNA): TGTGCCAGCAGCCCGGGGGGAAACACTGAAGCTTTCTTT. Protein sequence: CASSPGGNTEAFF.

The chain employs TRBV6-2 or TRBV6-3 and TRBJ1-4; D may be TRBD1 (6 bases). Germline-derived CDR1 and CDR2 are MNHEY and SVGEGT. CDR3 length: 15 residues. Trimming cost V 4 bases and J 5 bases, with 14 bases left between them. CDR3 sequence: CASSSVDSPNEKLFF. The CDR3 bases are TGTGCCAGCAGTTCTGTGGACAGCCCCAATGAAAAACTGTTTTTT.

In its sample, this clonotype was seen a few times. The chain recombines TRBV4-1 with TRBJ2-1; 12 bases agree with TRBD2. Germline V lookup: CDR1 MGHRA, CDR2 YSYEKL. The J segment lost 9 bases and the V segment lost 1 base, leaving 4 bases of the junction unmatched. This CDR3 comprises 15 residues. The CDR3 DNA reads TGCGCCAGCAGCCAAGCTAGCGGGGGGGCCGCTGAGCAGTTCTTC. Amino acids: CASSQASGGAAEQFF.

The chain links TRBV7-2 to TRBJ2-3; TRBD2 matches at 8 bases. This CDR3 has 15 residues. The ends lost 1 base at V and 4 bases at J; junction bases unmatched: 4. Germline V gives CDR1 SGHTA, CDR2 FQGNSA. The CDR3 DNA follows: TGTGCCAGCAGCTTAGTACTAGCGGTCTCAGATACGCAGTATTTT. Protein sequence: CASSLVLAVSDTQYF.

The chain couples TRBV7-9 to TRBJ2-3, with 8 bases that match TRBD1. Germline V gene lookup returns CDR1 SEHNR and CDR2 FQNEAQ (reference sequence). The CDR3 consists of 18 residues. The V gene end was trimmed by 4 bases and the J gene end by 3 bases; junction bases not matched to a gene: 15. CDR3 nucleotide sequence: TGTGCCAGCAGCTCCACGACCTCCAGGGGGCCGGGGACAGATACGCAGTATTTT. It specifies CASSSTTSRGPGTDTQYF. The full variable domain, in which reference TRBV7-9 and TRBJ2-3 provide the parts outside the CDR3, is DTGVSQNPRHKITKRGQNVTFRCDPISEHNRLYWYRQTLGQGPEFLTYFQNEAQLEKSRLLSDRFSAERPKGSFSTLEIQRTEQGDSAMYLCASSSTTSRGPGTDTQYFGPGTRLTVL.

The chain has TRBV7-2 and TRBJ2-7; 12 positions agree with TRBD2. V was pared by 5 bases and J by 0 bases, with 5 bases of the junction left unmatched. Germline V gene sequence: CDR1 SGHTA, CDR2 FQGNSA. The CDR3 runs to 16 residues. The CDR3 bases are TGTGCCAGCAGCGTGACTAGCGGGAGACCCTCCTACGAGCAGTACTTC. Encoded protein: CASSVTSGRPSYEQYF.

The chain couples TRBV9 to TRBJ2-5; 14 bases agree with TRBD2. Per germline, CDR1 SGDLS and CDR2 YYNGEE. This CDR3 is 18 amino acids long. J lost 3 bases, V lost 3 bases, and 10 bases had no gene match. The CDR3 here is CASSGLGLAGAREETQYF. The CDR3 DNA reads as TGTGCCAGCAGCGGACTGGGACTAGCGGGGGCCCGGGAAGAGACCCAGTACTTC. Based on the CDR3 plus reference TRBV9 and TRBJ2-5, the full variable domain is DSGVTQTPKHLITATGQRVTLRCSPRSGDLSVYWYQQSLDQGLQFLIQYYNGEERAKGNILERFSAQQFPDLHSELNLSSLELGDSALYFCASSGLGLAGAREETQYFGPGTRLLVL.

This clonotype was detected only a few times. The rearrangement links TRBV12-3 or TRBV12-4 to TRBJ1-2, with D uncertain. This CDR3 has 14 residues. V lost 3 bases and J lost 2, with 10 bases in between. The CDR3 nucleotides read TGTGCCAGCAGTTTTGCCCCTTTCAACTATGGCTACACCTTC. Translation gives CASSFAPFNYGYTF.

The rearrangement links TRBV2 to TRBJ2-7; D is perhaps TRBD2 (5 bases). V lost 3 bases and J 4 bases, leaving 13 bases between the germline ends. From germline, CDR1 is SNHLY and CDR2 FYNNEI. The CDR3 sequence is 14 residues long. The CDR3 sequence: CASSDPRGKYEQYF. CDR3 DNA sequence: TGTGCCAGCAGTGACCCCCGGGGAAAATACGAGCAGTACTTC.

This clonotype was picked up a small number of times. The rearrangement uses TRBV9 and TRBJ2-7; D is undetermined. The CDR3 runs to 14 residues. Between the trimmed V and J ends, which lost 0 bases and 2 bases, there was a span of 9 bases. Germline lookup yields CDR1 SGDLS and CDR2 YYNGEE. CDR3 loop: CASSVDGSPYEQYF. In DNA form, the CDR3 reads TGTGCCAGCAGCGTAGATGGTTCCCCCTACGAGCAGTACTTC.

This clonotype has only a few counts. The genes are TRBV24-1 and TRBJ2-3, with D unresolved. Germline CDR1 reads KGHDR; CDR2 reads SFDVKD. The CDR3 extends over 16 amino acids. With 0 bases removed from V and 1 base from J, the gap between germline ends came to 10 bases. CDR3 sequence: CATSDLQFGGTDTQYF. CDR3 nucleotide sequence: TGTGCCACCAGTGATTTGCAATTTGGGGGCACAGATACGCAGTATTTT.

This rearrangement joins TRBV24-1 to TRBJ2-7; 8 bases agree with TRBD1. CDR3 length: 15 residues. Losses at the gene ends were 2 bases for V and 5 bases for J; bases not matched to a gene: 7. Germline V gene sequence: CDR1 KGHDR, CDR2 SFDVKD. CDR3: CATSDSTDRANEQYF. CDR3 nucleotide sequence: TGTGCCACCAGTGATTCCACGGACAGGGCAAACGAGCAGTACTTC.

This chain uses TRBV7-9 with TRBJ1-1; 8 bases map to TRBD1. The germline gives CDR1 SEHNR, CDR2 FQNEAQ (reference sequence). J was trimmed by 5 bases and V by 3 bases; bases with no gene match: 11. The CDR3 length is 16 residues. The CDR3 DNA sequence: TGTGCCAGCAGCTTTCTTCGGACAGGGCGAGAGACTGAAGCTTTCTTT. Its translation is CASSFLRTGRETEAFF.

This clonotype turned up a few times. The chain combines TRBV5-1 with TRBJ2-6; 8 nucleotides agree with TRBD1. J was trimmed by 0 bases and V by 3 bases; bases with no gene match: 11. The germline V gene encodes CDR1 SGHRS and CDR2 YFSETQ. The CDR3 sequence is 19 residues long. The CDR3 sequence: CASSSPRQGTSSGANVLTF. CDR3 nucleotide sequence: TGCGCCAGCAGCTCCCCCCGACAGGGGACAAGCTCTGGGGCCAACGTCCTGACTTTC.

The genes are TRBV9 and TRBJ2-3, with D unresolved. This CDR3 spans 15 amino acids. Trimming removed 0 bases at V and 0 bases at J, with 8 bases between. Germline-derived CDR1 and CDR2 are SGDLS and YYNGEE. As DNA, the CDR3 is TGTGCCAGCAGCGTAGCTCCAGCGAGCACAGATACGCAGTATTTT. Its protein is CASSVAPASTDTQYF.

The table lists this clonotype with a few counts. This rearrangement joins TRBV6-5 to TRBJ2-7, with TRBD2 identical over 7 bases. Germline V CDR1 and CDR2: MNHEY, SVGAGI. The CDR3 runs to 13 residues. J was trimmed by 2 bases and V by 6 bases; bases with no gene match: 4. CDR3 region: CASRGGTAYEQYF. The CDR3 DNA follows: TGTGCCAGCAGGGGAGGGACGGCCTACGAGCAGTACTTC.

This clonotype has more than one count but fewer than ten. CDR3 coding DNA: TGCGCCAGCAGCCAAGATATGAACAGGGCCAGCTCCTACGAGCAGTACTTC. It encodes CASSQDMNRASSYEQYF. V is TRBV4-1 and J is TRBJ2-7, with D possibly matching TRBD1 (6 bases). Germline CDR1 MGHRA, CDR2 YSYEKL. The CDR3 contains 17 residues. The V gene lost 0 bases and the J gene lost 0 bases, with 15 bases spanning the gap.

In its sample, this clonotype was seen many times. The chain joins TRBV12-3 or TRBV12-4 to TRBJ1-3; the D gene is possibly TRBD1 (5 bases). V dropped 4 bases and J dropped 2 bases, with 9 bases sitting between them. The length of the CDR3 is 14 residues. The CDR3 spells CASSSRGAGNTIYF. CDR3 bases: TGTGCCAGCAGTTCCCGGGGGGCTGGAAACACCATATATTTT.

This clonotype appeared a few times. The rearrangement links TRBV7-2 to TRBJ2-5; 12 positions agree with TRBD2. The germline V gene has CDR1 SGHTA and CDR2 FQGNSA. V lost 5 bases, J lost 6 bases, and 13 bases stayed unmatched. CDR3 length: 17 residues. In DNA form, the CDR3 reads TGTGCCAGCAGCGCGGCAGGGACTAGCGGGCCCATCAAGACCCAGTACTTC. It yields the protein CASSAAGTSGPIKTQYF.

The CDR3 loop reads CASSLRRTSGRHEQYF. CDR3 in DNA: TGTGCCAGCAGCCTAAGGCGGACTAGCGGGAGGCACGAGCAGTACTTC. The chain carries TRBV7-8 and TRBJ2-7; 14 positions agree with TRBD2. The CDR3 length is 16 residues. After removal of 5 bases from V and 5 bases from J, the junction contained 8 bases not matched to a gene. CDR1 and CDR2 (germline): SGHVS, FQNEAQ.

In this sample, this clonotype turned up a few times. V usage is TRBV10-3 and J usage is TRBJ2-1; possible D gene TRBD1, 6 bases. From germline, CDR1 is ENHRY and CDR2 SYGVKD. Trimming cost V 10 bases and J 6 bases, with 19 bases left between them. The length of the CDR3 is 14 residues. In DNA form, the CDR3 reads TGTGCCACCAGAGTTGGGAGAGGGGGCAATGAGCAGTTCTTC. Translating it yields CATRVGRGGNEQFF.

This rearrangement joins TRBV20-1 to TRBJ1-1; possible D gene TRBD1, 5 bases. Trimming stripped 6 bases from V and 1 base from J, with 15 bases between. This CDR3 has 14 amino acids. Germline values: CDR1 DFQATT, CDR2 SNEGSKA (reference sequence). CDR3 protein: CSATAGGGNTEAFF. DNA for the CDR3: TGCAGTGCGACGGCGGGGGGAGGGAACACTGAAGCTTTCTTT.

This clonotype was detected a few times. The chain combines TRBV7-2 with TRBJ2-1; the match to TRBD2 covers 14 bases. V lost 3 bases to trimming and J lost 6 bases; unmatched junction nucleotides: 7. CDR1 SGHTA and CDR2 FQGNSA come from the germline V gene. The CDR3 extends over 17 amino acids. DNA of the CDR3: TGTGCCAGCAGCTTGACTAGCGGGAGGGCCCCTAGCAATGAGCAGTTCTTC. Translating gives CASSLTSGRAPSNEQFF.

The chain employs TRBV18 and TRBJ1-1, with a possible D match to TRBD1 (6 bases). V was trimmed by 3 bases and J by 5 bases, leaving 13 bases between them. The CDR3 has 14 residues. Germline CDR1 reads KGHSH; CDR2 reads LQKENI. CDR3 amino acids: CASSPSQGGTEAFF. The CDR3 region has the DNA TGTGCCAGCTCACCGTCACAGGGAGGGACTGAAGCTTTCTTT.

A few counts support this clonotype. This chain connects TRBV20-1 to TRBJ2-1; D call uncertain. V lost 0 bases to trimming and J lost 2 bases, with 11 bases between them. From germline, CDR1 is DFQATT and CDR2 SNEGSKA (reference sequence). The CDR3 runs to 15 residues. The CDR3 DNA sequence: TGCAGTGCTAGAGATCGAGGCTTCCCCTACAATGAGCAGTTCTTC. It specifies CSARDRGFPYNEQFF.